This T cell receptor beta chain came from a study of CD8 T cells in ankylosing spondylitis. With molecular barcodes, quantitative 5'-RACE was used to make the TCR beta libraries. TCRdb fed the 5' RACE reads into MiXCR, producing one record per CDR3 protein. The sample lists over 600,000 distinct CDR3 sequences; around 17% were seen once. This clonotype has more than one count but fewer than ten. Its antigen is not identified. The CDR3 runs to 19 residues. After removal of 4 bases from V and 9 bases from J, the junction contained 22 bases not matched to a gene. Study-wide points: A motif of 8 or 9 highly homologous TCR beta variants was seen as apparently characteristic of ankylosing spondylitis blood. Reactive arthritis synovial fluid and blood were previously reported to contain some motif variants. Reports say disease-linked clones showed up significantly more in matched ankylosing spondylitis synovial fluid.

This clonotype was sampled from a male donor with ankylosing spondylitis. The chain links TRBV12-3 or TRBV12-4 to TRBJ2-1; 9 bases map to TRBD1. Sample: blood, either unsorted or a sorted T cell fraction (not recorded which). The CDR3 coding sequence is TGTGCCAGCAGTTCCCGGGACAGGGTATCCGTCGATAAGAAAGGTGAGCAGTTCTTC. The encoded protein is CASSSRDRVSVDKKGEQFF.